This is a list of T cell receptor beta chains from one sample in a study of blood T cells in healthy people across ages. TCRdb itself ran the 5' RACE reads through MiXCR, one entry per CDR3 protein. Here the sample spans hundreds of thousands of distinct CDR3 sequences, around 45% being singletons. Sequencing was performed on blood. The receptors stem from a woman between 55 and 75 years old in good health. Each CDR3 is given with its conserved first and last residue. A D gene is named only where the DNA matches it firmly. Only some rows state a clone size, as once, few, many or a class for expanded clones.

J: TRBJ2-2; D: TRBD1; size: NA; V: TRBV29-1; CDR3: CSVATTGVKTGELFF; DNA: TGCAGCGTTGCTACCACAGGGGTCAAGACCGGGGAGCTGTTTTTT
J: TRBJ1-2; D: TRBD1; size: NA; V: TRBV29-1; CDR3: CSVTTYTGTGSYGYTF; DNA: TGCAGCGTCACGACGTATACCGGGACAGGGTCCTATGGCTACACCTTC
J: TRBJ2-4; D: NA; size: once; V: TRBV20-1; CDR3: CSASRVLVRAKNIQYF; DNA: TGCAGTGCTTCCCGGGTCCTGGTTCGGGCCAAAAACATTCAGTACTTC
J: TRBJ1-2; D: TRBD1; size: NA; V: TRBV29-1; CDR3: CSVGGQGAGGYTF; DNA: TGCAGCGTTGGAGGACAGGGGGCGGGAGGCTACACCTTC
J: TRBJ2-1; D: TRBD2; size: NA; V: TRBV29-1; CDR3: CRGGSSYNEQFF; DNA: TGCCGGGGGGGAAGCTCCTATAATGAGCAGTTCTTC
J: TRBJ2-2; D: NA; size: NA; V: TRBV28; CDR3: CASVPGRSTGELFF; DNA: TGTGCCAGCGTACCGGGACGATCAACCGGGGAGCTGTTTTTT
J: TRBJ2-5; D: NA; size: NA; V: TRBV4-1; CDR3: CASSQDRILANNEQYF; DNA: TGCGCCAGCAGCCAAGATAGGATACTAGCTAACAATGAGCAGTACTTC
J: TRBJ2-5; D: TRBD2; size: NA; V: TRBV5-6; CDR3: CASSLGAGETQYF; DNA: TGTGCCAGCAGCTTGGGAGCGGGGGAGACCCAGTACTTC
J: TRBJ2-3; D: TRBD2; size: few; V: TRBV18; CDR3: CASSPRRETDTQYF; DNA: TGTGCCAGCTCACCGAGGCGGGAGACAGATACGCAGTATTTT
J: TRBJ2-1; D: TRBD2; size: NA; V: TRBV27; CDR3: CASSLASGSFNEQFF; DNA: TGTGCCAGCAGTTTAGCTAGCGGGAGTTTCAATGAGCAGTTCTTC
J: TRBJ2-2; D: TRBD1; size: once; V: TRBV29-1; CDR3: CSAEGQNTRELFF; DNA: TGCAGCGCCGAGGGACAGAACACCAGGGAGCTGTTTTTT
J: TRBJ2-3; D: NA; size: few; V: TRBV6-2/TRBV6-3; CDR3: CASNPRGDTQYF; DNA: TGTGCCAGTAACCCTCGAGGGGATACGCAGTATTTT
J: TRBJ1-3; D: NA; size: NA; V: TRBV5-1; CDR3: CASSLDPKSSGNTIYF; DNA: TGCGCCAGCAGCTTGGACCCGAAATCCTCTGGAAACACCATATATTTT
J: TRBJ2-7; D: TRBD2; size: once; V: TRBV5-1; CDR3: CASSLAGLAGKNSYEQYF; DNA: TGCGCCAGCAGCTTGGCCGGACTAGCGGGAAAGAACTCCTACGAGCAGTACTTC
J: TRBJ2-2; D: NA; size: NA; V: TRBV6-2/TRBV6-3; CDR3: CASRPINTGELFF; DNA: TGTGCCAGCAGACCGATTAACACCGGGGAGCTGTTTTTT
J: TRBJ1-1; D: TRBD1; size: few; V: TRBV7-3; CDR3: CASSETGLGTEAFF; DNA: TGTGCCAGCAGCGAGACAGGGCTGGGCACTGAAGCTTTCTTT
J: TRBJ2-7; D: NA; size: once; V: TRBV4-1; CDR3: CASSQVDGSGYEQYF; DNA: TGCGCCAGCAGCCAAGTCGATGGGTCGGGCTACGAGCAGTACTTC
J: TRBJ2-5; D: NA; size: few; V: TRBV12-3/TRBV12-4; CDR3: CASSPPGRGETQYF; DNA: TGTGCCAGCAGTCCACCGGGACGAGGGGAGACCCAGTACTTC
J: TRBJ1-2; D: NA; size: NA; V: TRBV20-1; CDR3: CSASPLAGGGYGYTF; DNA: TGCAGTGCTAGCCCCCTGGCCGGGGGAGGCTATGGCTACACCTTC
J: TRBJ2-5; D: TRBD1; size: NA; V: TRBV5-4; CDR3: CASSLFLGDRVFETQYF; DNA: TGTGCCAGCAGCTTGTTCTTAGGGGACAGGGTATTTGAGACCCAGTACTTC
J: TRBJ2-7; D: NA; size: once; V: TRBV6-2/TRBV6-3; CDR3: CASSYSRLRTGSLYEQYF; DNA: TGTGCCAGCAGTTACTCGAGGCTACGCACTGGGAGTTTATACGAGCAGTACTTC
J: TRBJ1-2; D: NA; size: few; V: TRBV14; CDR3: CASSQSRAFGYTF; DNA: TGTGCCAGCAGCCAATCGAGAGCGTTTGGCTACACCTTC
J: TRBJ2-5; D: TRBD2; size: NA; V: TRBV11-2; CDR3: CASSLGTSKETQYF; DNA: TGTGCCAGCAGCTTAGGGACTAGTAAAGAGACCCAGTACTTC
J: TRBJ2-7; D: TRBD2; size: NA; V: TRBV13; CDR3: CASSLMTSGPYEQYF; DNA: TGTGCCAGCAGCTTAATGACTAGCGGGCCGTACGAGCAGTACTTC
J: TRBJ2-7; D: NA; size: NA; V: TRBV5-1; CDR3: CTSGWTASSYEQYF; DNA: TGCACCAGCGGATGGACGGCCAGCTCCTACGAGCAGTACTTC
J: TRBJ2-7; D: NA; size: NA; V: TRBV7-9; CDR3: CAGRSGGATGAASYEQYF; DNA: TGTGCCGGCAGATCAGGGGGGGCTACAGGGGCCGCCTCCTACGAGCAGTACTTC
J: TRBJ2-4; D: NA; size: NA; V: TRBV14; CDR3: CASSLRGVKNIQYF; DNA: TGTGCCAGCAGTCTCAGGGGAGTCAAAAACATTCAGTACTTC
J: TRBJ2-5; D: NA; size: NA; V: TRBV20-1; CDR3: CGAMDDRVQETQYF; DNA: TGCGGTGCTATGGATGATCGGGTACAAGAGACCCAGTACTTC
J: TRBJ2-3; D: NA; size: NA; V: TRBV7-6; CDR3: CASSTPRGGVSDTQYF; DNA: TGTGCCAGCAGCACCCCAAGGGGGGGGGTTTCAGATACGCAGTATTTT
J: TRBJ2-7; D: TRBD2; size: NA; V: TRBV7-2; CDR3: CASSEDSGLALQYF; DNA: TGTGCCAGCAGCGAGGATTCGGGACTAGCCCTGCAGTACTTC
J: TRBJ1-2; D: NA; size: NA; V: TRBV7-2; CDR3: CASSFGTDRGYTF; DNA: TGTGCCAGCAGCTTCGGGACGGATCGGGGCTACACCTTC
J: TRBJ2-7; D: NA; size: once; V: TRBV21-1; CDR3: CASSKDAAGVNEQYF; DNA: TGTGCCAGCAGCAAAGACGCGGCGGGAGTAAACGAGCAGTACTTC
J: TRBJ2-1; D: NA; size: few; V: TRBV5-1; CDR3: CASSLGRDVFNEQFF; DNA: TGCGCCAGCAGCTTAGGGCGGGACGTCTTCAATGAGCAGTTCTTC
J: TRBJ1-2; D: NA; size: few; V: TRBV6-2/TRBV6-3; CDR3: CASSYSAAYGYTF; DNA: TGTGCCAGCAGTTACTCGGCAGCCTATGGCTACACCTTC
J: TRBJ2-7; D: TRBD2; size: few; V: TRBV11-2; CDR3: CASSDLERERYEQYF; DNA: TGTGCCAGCAGCGACCTGGAGCGGGAGCGCTACGAGCAGTACTTC
J: TRBJ2-3; D: NA; size: NA; V: TRBV4-2; CDR3: CASSQVGGTASTDTQYF; DNA: TGTGCCAGCAGCCAAGTCGGCGGGACGGCCAGCACAGATACGCAGTATTTT